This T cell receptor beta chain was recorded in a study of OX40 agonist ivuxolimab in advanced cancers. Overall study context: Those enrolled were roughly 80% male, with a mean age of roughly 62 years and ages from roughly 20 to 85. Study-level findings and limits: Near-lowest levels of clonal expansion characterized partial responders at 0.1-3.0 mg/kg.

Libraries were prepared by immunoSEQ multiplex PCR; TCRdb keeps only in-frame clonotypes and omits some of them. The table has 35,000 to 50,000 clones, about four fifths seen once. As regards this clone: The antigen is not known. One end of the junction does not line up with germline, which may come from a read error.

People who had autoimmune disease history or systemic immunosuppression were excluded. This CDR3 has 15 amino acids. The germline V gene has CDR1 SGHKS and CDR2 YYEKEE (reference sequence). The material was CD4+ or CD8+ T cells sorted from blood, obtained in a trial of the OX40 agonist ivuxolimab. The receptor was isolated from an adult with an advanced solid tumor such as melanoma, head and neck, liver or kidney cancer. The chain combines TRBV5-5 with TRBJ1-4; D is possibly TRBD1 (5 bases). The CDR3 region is CASSQDGDGHEKLFF. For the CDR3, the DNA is TGCGCCAGCAGCCAAGATGGGGACGGGCATGAAAAACTGTTTTTT.